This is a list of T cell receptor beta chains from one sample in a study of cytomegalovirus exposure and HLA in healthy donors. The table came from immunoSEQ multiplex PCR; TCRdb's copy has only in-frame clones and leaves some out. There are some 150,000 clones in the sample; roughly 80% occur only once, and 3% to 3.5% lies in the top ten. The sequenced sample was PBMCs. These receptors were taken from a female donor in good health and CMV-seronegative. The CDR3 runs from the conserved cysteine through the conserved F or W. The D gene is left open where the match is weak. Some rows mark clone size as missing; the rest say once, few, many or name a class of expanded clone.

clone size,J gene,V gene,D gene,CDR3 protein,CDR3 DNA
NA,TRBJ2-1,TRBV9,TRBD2,CASSFSGGPYNEQFF,TGTGCCAGCAGCTTCTCGGGGGGGCCATACAATGAGCAGTTCTTC
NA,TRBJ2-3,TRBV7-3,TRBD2,CASSPGTSRSGTDTQYF,TGTGCCAGCAGCCCAGGGACTAGCCGGAGCGGGACAGATACGCAGTATTTT
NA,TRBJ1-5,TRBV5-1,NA,CASSWDAGQPQHF,TGCGCCAGCAGCTGGGACGCGGGACAGCCCCAGCATTTT
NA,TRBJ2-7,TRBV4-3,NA,CASSQDPTGLNEQYF,TGCGCCAGCAGCCAAGATCCCACAGGGCTCAACGAGCAGTACTTC
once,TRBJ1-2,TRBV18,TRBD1,CASSPPGTGYGYTF,TGTGCCAGCTCACCACCAGGGACAGGGTATGGCTACACCTTC
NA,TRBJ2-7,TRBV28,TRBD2,CATLGGSGSYEQYF,TGTGCCACCTTGGGAGGGTCCGGCTCCTACGAGCAGTACTTC
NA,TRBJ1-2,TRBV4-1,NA,CASSQTEEGRVIF,TGCGCCAGCAGCCAAACCGAAGAGGGTCGGGTCATCTTC
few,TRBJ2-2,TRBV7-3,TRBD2,CASSPGLATGELFF,TGTGCCAGCAGCCCCGGACTAGCAACCGGGGAGCTGTTTTTT
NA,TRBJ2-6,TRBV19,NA,CASSIGGPGANVLTF,TGTGCCAGTAGTATCGGTGGGCCTGGGGCCAACGTCCTGACTTTC
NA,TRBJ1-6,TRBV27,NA,CASSFSPQGGSPLHF,TGTGCCAGCAGTTTCTCCCCCCAGGGAGGTTCACCCCTCCACTTT
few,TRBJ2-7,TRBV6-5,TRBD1,CASSLGTGYYEQYF,TGTGCCAGCAGCCTCGGGACAGGATACTACGAGCAGTACTTC
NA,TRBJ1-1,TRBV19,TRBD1,CASSTDPAGTGRNTEAFF,TGTGCCAGTAGTACGGACCCCGCCGGGACAGGGCGGAACACTGAAGCTTTCTTT
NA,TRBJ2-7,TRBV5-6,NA,CASSLEGAALAPAVEQYF,TGTGCCAGCAGCTTAGAGGGGGCGGCGCTAGCGCCCGCGGTGGAGCAGTACTTC
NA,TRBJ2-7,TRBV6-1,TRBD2,CASSLSSGPSYEQYF,TGTGCCAGCAGTCTATCTAGCGGGCCCTCCTACGAGCAGTACTTC
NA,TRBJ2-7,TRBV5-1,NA,CASGPLRSNSYEQYF,TGCGCCAGCGGTCCCCTACGATCAAACTCCTACGAGCAGTACTTC
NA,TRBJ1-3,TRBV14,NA,CAFRHGASGNTIYF,TGTGCCTTCAGGCACGGTGCATCTGGAAACACCATATATTTT
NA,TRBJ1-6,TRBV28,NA,CASSLAGWMEGLHF,TGTGCCAGCAGTTTGGCAGGGTGGATGGAGGGCCTCCACTTT
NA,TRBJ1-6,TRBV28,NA,CASSYTDDSPLHF,TGTGCCAGCAGTTACACAGATGATTCACCCCTCCACTTT
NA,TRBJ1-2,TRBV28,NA,CASSLVTEANYGYTF,TGTGCCAGCAGTTTAGTCACAGAAGCTAACTATGGCTACACCTTC
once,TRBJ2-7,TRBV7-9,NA,CASSQRGQTYEQYF,TGTGCCAGCAGCCAACGGGGTCAGACCTACGAGCAGTACTTC
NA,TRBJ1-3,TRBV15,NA,CATSREVPGSGNTIYF,TGTGCCACCAGCAGAGAGGTGCCGGGTTCGGGAAACACCATATATTTT